One sample yielded the 32 T cell receptor beta chains listed below, sequenced in a study of shared clonotypes between healthy human individuals. TCRdb keeps only in-frame clones here, not all; method: immunoSEQ multiplex PCR. The sample consists of about 800,000 clones, roughly 96% of them appearing once. Naive CD8 cells lacked CD45RO and underwent positive selection for CCR7, leaving out terminally differentiated effector memory CD45RA+ cells. Sequenced: naive CD8+ T cells sorted from blood. The receptors stem from a man aged 25 to 40 in good health.

The rearrangement links TRBV7-9 to TRBJ1-4; D ambiguous. Between the trimmed V and J ends, which lost 4 bases and 6 bases, there was a span of 15 bases. Looked up from germline, CDR1 is SEHNR and CDR2 is FQNEAQ (reference sequence). The CDR3 runs 15 residues. The CDR3 spells CASSSFGPDYEKLFF. The CDR3 bases are TGTGCCAGCAGCTCATTCGGACCGGACTATGAAAAACTGTTTTTT.

The V call is TRBV6-5, the J call TRBJ2-1; 13 bases align to TRBD2. With 5 bases clipped from V and 3 bases from J, the junction kept 1 base outside the gene matches. The CDR3 loop spans 15 amino acids. The germline V gene encodes CDR1 MNHEY and CDR2 SVGAGI. In DNA form, the CDR3 reads TGTGCCAGCAGTAGGACTAGCGGGAGCTACAATGAGCAGTTCTTC. It yields the protein CASSRTSGSYNEQFF.

The chain joins TRBV18 to TRBJ1-1; 8 nucleotides match TRBD1. CDR3 length: 16 amino acids. V shed 1 base and J 4 bases; nucleotides not matched to a gene: 8. From germline, CDR1 is KGHSH and CDR2 LQKENI. CDR3 sequence: CASSPLQRTGGTEAFF. CDR3 bases: TGTGCCAGCTCACCACTTCAACGAACAGGGGGCACTGAAGCTTTCTTT.

The chain combines TRBV7-6 with TRBJ2-1, with 8 nucleotides matching TRBD2. Germline CDR1 reads SGHVS; CDR2 reads FNYEAQ. The J segment lost 4 bases and the V segment lost 4 bases, leaving 12 bases of the junction unmatched. There are 17 residues in the CDR3. The CDR3 spells CASSSTLAEIPYNEQFF. CDR3 nucleotides: TGTGCCAGCAGCTCAACACTAGCGGAGATTCCTTACAATGAGCAGTTCTTC. The full variable domain, with the rest looked up from reference TRBV7-6 and TRBJ2-1, is GAGVSQSPRYKVTKRGQDVALRCDPISGHVSLYWYRQALGQGPEFLTYFNYEAQQDKSGLPNDRFSAERPEGSISTLTIQRTEQRDSAMYRCASSSTLAEIPYNEQFFGPGTRLTVL.

This rearrangement joins TRBV10-3 to TRBJ2-7; D is tentatively TRBD1 or TRBD2 (5 bases each). V shed 3 bases and J shed 2 bases, with 20 bases lying between them. The germline CDR1 and CDR2 sequences are ENHRY and SYGVKD. The CDR3 is 17 residues long. The CDR3 DNA reads TGTGCCATCAGTGACTACAATGGAAGGGACGGGCCCTACGAGCAGTACTTC. Translated, it gives CAISDYNGRDGPYEQYF.

V is TRBV7-8 and J is TRBJ2-3, with 7 bases that match TRBD2. Germline CDR1 reads SGHVS; CDR2 reads FQNEAQ. The ends lost 9 bases at V and 1 base at J; junction bases unmatched: 4. The CDR3 sequence is 13 residues long. The CDR3 here is CASAGERTDTQYF. In DNA, the CDR3 is TGTGCCAGTGCGGGGGAACGCACAGATACGCAGTATTTT.

As concerns this clone: The same CDR3 arises from other DNA sequences in this sample as well. V and J are TRBV5-4 and TRBJ2-7; 8 bases match TRBD2. V lost 5 bases, J lost 2 bases, and 6 bases stayed unmatched. The CDR3 has 14 residues. Germline CDR1 is SGHNT and CDR2 is YYREEE (reference sequence). CDR3: CASSFGRGTYEQYF. The CDR3 region has the DNA TGTGCCAGCAGTTTCGGGAGGGGCACCTACGAGCAGTACTTC.

The chain combines TRBV5-1 with TRBJ2-1; 7 positions agree with TRBD2. The CDR3 is 13 amino acids. Germline-derived CDR1 and CDR2 are SGHRS and YFSETQ. V lost 4 bases and J lost 5; bases outside the gene matches: 3. The CDR3 DNA reads TGCGCCAGCAGCCAAGGACTAGACAATGAGCAGTTCTTC. It encodes CASSQGLDNEQFF.

The chain couples TRBV11-2 to TRBJ2-7; TRBD2 agrees at 12 bases. With 6 bases clipped from V and 6 bases from J, the junction kept 15 bases outside the gene matches. This CDR3 spans 17 amino acids. CDR1 SGHAT and CDR2 FQNNGV come from the germline V gene. CDR3 residues: CASSDSSTSGRRSEQYF. DNA for the CDR3: TGTGCCAGCAGTGACTCCTCCACTAGCGGGAGGAGGAGCGAGCAGTACTTC.

This chain connects TRBV29-1 to TRBJ2-1; 8 bases map to TRBD1. The J segment lost 6 bases and the V segment lost 5 bases, leaving 3 bases of the junction unmatched. The CDR3 totals 12 residues. From germline, CDR1 is SQVTM and CDR2 ANQGSEA. The CDR3 DNA reads as TGCAGCGTTTATACAGGGGGCAATGAGCAGTTCTTC. Translating gives CSVYTGGNEQFF.

The chain is built from TRBV5-1 and TRBJ2-1; 7 positions match TRBD1. V dropped 2 bases and J dropped 0; count of bases not matched to a gene: 2. Germline CDR1 SGHRS, CDR2 YFSETQ. CDR3 length: 15 amino acids. This CDR3 reads CASSFRDSSYNEQFF. The CDR3 bases are TGCGCCAGCAGCTTCCGGGACAGCTCCTACAATGAGCAGTTCTTC.

The chain is built from TRBV9 and TRBJ2-3, with TRBD1 identical over 8 bases. V trimming: 3 bases; J trimming: 5 bases; junction bases outside the gene matches: 5. CDR1 is SGDLS, CDR2 YYNGEE, per germline. The CDR3 runs 14 residues. Written as DNA, the CDR3 is TGTGCCAGCAGCGACCCAGGGGGCATAGATACGCAGTATTTT. This codes for CASSDPGGIDTQYF.

J is TRBJ1-5 and V is TRBV6-1; D is possibly TRBD1 (5 bases). The CDR3 runs to 13 residues. CDR1 and CDR2 (germline): MNHNS, SASEGT. The V gene lost 1 base and the J gene lost 7 bases, with 8 bases spanning the gap. CDR3 residues: CASSEGGGQPQHF. The CDR3 DNA reads TGTGCCAGCAGTGAAGGGGGCGGCCAGCCCCAGCATTTT.

The chain carries TRBV15 and TRBJ2-1; weak D call: TRBD2 (6 bases). The CDR3 consists of 15 residues. With 3 bases removed from V and 4 bases from J, the gap between germline ends came to 13 bases. From germline, CDR1 is LNHNV and CDR2 YYDKDF (reference sequence). CDR3 DNA: TGTGCCACCAGCAGGGTGGGCGGGGAGTACAATGAGCAGTTCTTC. Residues: CATSRVGGEYNEQFF. Variable domain in full (rest from reference TRBV15 and TRBJ2-1): DAMVIQNPRYQVTQFGKPVTLSCSQTLNHNVMYWYQQKSSQAPKLLFHYYDKDFNNEADTPDNFQSRRPNTSFCFLDIRSPGLGDTAMYLCATSRVGGEYNEQFFGPGTRLTVL.

The chain links TRBV30 to TRBJ2-7; 8 bases align to TRBD1. Trimming cost V 3 bases and J 0 bases; bases outside gene matches: 10. This CDR3 region has 16 residues. Germline V gene sequence: CDR1 GTSNPN, CDR2 SVGIG (reference sequence). This CDR3 is CAWRFNRGILSYEQYF. The CDR3 nucleotides read TGTGCCTGGAGGTTTAACAGGGGGATCCTCTCCTACGAGCAGTACTTC.

The chain links TRBV27 to TRBJ1-5; 8 bases map to TRBD1. CDR1 is MNHEY and CDR2 is SMNVEV in the germline V gene (reference sequence). Unmatched junction bases numbered 6, after V lost 6 bases and J lost 5 bases. This CDR3 has 14 residues. CDR3 sequence: CASRSGQAYQPQHF. The CDR3, as DNA: TGTGCCAGCAGATCGGGACAGGCTTATCAGCCCCAGCATTTT.

The chain joins TRBV27 to TRBJ2-7; D may be TRBD1 (6 bases). Germline lookup yields CDR1 MNHEY and CDR2 SMNVEV (reference sequence). This CDR3 contains 17 residues. V lost 6 bases and J 3 bases, leaving 24 bases between the germline ends. CDR3 region: CASRALLSPGTLYEQYF. The CDR3 DNA sequence: TGTGCCAGCAGGGCTTTGTTGAGTCCCGGGACACTCTACGAGCAGTACTTC.

Concerning this clone itself: The sample has other DNA sequences that encode this CDR3 too. The rearrangement links TRBV5-1 to TRBJ2-5; 7 bases agree with TRBD1. CDR1 and CDR2 from the germline V gene are SGHRS and YFSETQ. With 0 bases clipped from V and 1 base from J, the junction kept 0 bases outside the gene matches. The CDR3 is made up of 14 amino acids. The CDR3, as DNA: TGCGCCAGCAGCTTGGGGGACAGCCAAGAGACCCAGTACTTC. It yields the protein CASSLGDSQETQYF.

The V call is TRBV7-9, the J call TRBJ2-2, with 9 bases aligning to TRBD2. The CDR3 is made up of 15 amino acids. Germline CDR1 is SEHNR and CDR2 is FQNEAQ (reference sequence). Unmatched junction bases numbered 4, after V lost 4 bases and J lost 4 bases. CDR3 coding DNA: TGTGCCAGCAGCTCCCAGACTAGCGGCACCGGGGAGCTGTTTTTT. Amino acids: CASSSQTSGTGELFF.

The chain has TRBV14 and TRBJ2-7; D not resolved. V lost 1 base and J lost 4, with 8 bases in between. The CDR3 has 13 amino acids. From germline, CDR1 is SGHDN and CDR2 FVKESK. The chain's CDR3 is CASSQVMEYEQYF. In nucleotides, the CDR3 is TGTGCCAGCAGCCAAGTCATGGAGTACGAGCAGTACTTC.

This clone was counted a single time. The chain links TRBV4-1 to TRBJ1-5; possible D gene TRBD1, 6 bases. V was cut by 1 base and J by 7 bases, with 23 bases left in between. The CDR3 consists of 18 residues. Per the germline V gene, CDR1 is MGHRA and CDR2 is YSYEKL. DNA for the CDR3: TGCGCCAGCAGCCAAGGCCCCGTGGTCCCGGGGGGCGAACAGCCCCAGCATTTT. Translating gives CASSQGPVVPGGEQPQHF.

J is TRBJ2-2 and V is TRBV5-1; D assignment may be TRBD1 or TRBD2 (5 bases each). Germline V gene lookup returns CDR1 SGHRS and CDR2 YFSETQ. CDR3 length: 17 amino acids. Trimming shortened V by 1 base and J by 1 base, and 14 bases separated the two germline ends. CDR3 protein: CASSLWGSHENTGELFF. In DNA form, the CDR3 reads TGCGCCAGCAGCTTGTGGGGGAGCCACGAGAACACCGGGGAGCTGTTTTTT. The full variable domain, with the rest looked up from reference TRBV5-1 and TRBJ2-2, is KAGVTQTPRYLIKTRGQQVTLSCSPISGHRSVSWYQQTPGQGLQFLFEYFSETQRNKGNFPGRFSGRQFSNSRSEMNVSTLELGDSALYLCASSLWGSHENTGELFFGEGSRLTVL.

The J gene is TRBJ1-1, the V gene TRBV19, with TRBD1 identical over 9 bases. V shed 4 bases and J 11 bases; nucleotides not matched to a gene: 5. Germline V gene sequence: CDR1 LNHDA, CDR2 SQIVND (reference sequence). CDR3 size: 12 residues. The CDR3, as DNA: TGTGCCAGTAGTACCACAGGGGGCGAGGCTTTCTTT. Its protein is CASSTTGGEAFF.

The chain links TRBV9 to TRBJ1-1; 7 nucleotides agree with TRBD1. The CDR3 is 16 residues long. Looked up from germline, CDR1 is SGDLS and CDR2 is YYNGEE. Trimming cost V 3 bases and J 3 bases; bases outside gene matches: 11. CDR3 loop: CASSAPRQGRDTEAFF. As DNA, the CDR3 is TGTGCCAGCAGCGCCCCCCGACAGGGCAGGGACACTGAAGCTTTCTTT.

V is TRBV29-1 and J is TRBJ2-1, with D unclear. The CDR3 covers 14 residues. Germline-derived CDR1 and CDR2 are SQVTM and ANQGSEA. V lost 5 bases and J 0 bases, leaving 11 bases between the germline ends. Here the CDR3 DNA reads TGCAGCGTTACAAGCGCCAGCTCCTACAATGAGCAGTTCTTC. It specifies CSVTSASSYNEQFF.

This chain links TRBV27 with TRBJ2-7; 8 bases are a match to TRBD1. Germline-derived CDR1 and CDR2 are MNHEY and SMNVEV (reference sequence). The CDR3 length is 16 residues. The J segment lost 4 bases and the V segment lost 5 bases, leaving 13 bases of the junction unmatched. CDR3 nucleotides: TGTGCCAGCAGTCAATTCCCAGGGGGCGTCCGGTACGAGCAGTACTTC. Translated: CASSQFPGGVRYEQYF.

The rearrangement uses TRBV2 and TRBJ2-7; no reliable D call. V was shortened by 2 bases and J by 6 bases, with 14 bases between the two germline ends. The germline CDR1 and CDR2 sequences are SNHLY and FYNNEI. The CDR3 is made up of 14 amino acids. CDR3 nucleotides: TGTGCCAGCAGTGAAACCCAGCTGGTGGTCGAGCAGTACTTC. This sequence encodes CASSETQLVVEQYF. Drawing the rest from reference TRBV2 and TRBJ2-7, the complete variable domain is EPEVTQTPSHQVTQMGQEVILRCVPISNHLYFYWYRQILGQKVEFLVSFYNNEISEKSEIFDDQFSVERPDGSNFTLKIRSTKLEDSAMYFCASSETQLVVEQYFGPGTRLTVT.

This rearrangement joins TRBV29-1 to TRBJ2-6; 8 positions match TRBD1. V lost 6 bases to trimming and J lost 1 base; unmatched junction nucleotides: 5. Germline CDR1 and CDR2: SQVTM and ANQGSEA. This CDR3 has 15 residues. CDR3 in amino acids: CSVSDRGSGANVLTF. The CDR3 region has the DNA TGCAGCGTGAGCGACAGGGGTTCTGGGGCCAACGTCCTGACTTTC.

V gene TRBV9 combines with J gene TRBJ2-5; D remains ambiguous. Trimming shortened V by 0 bases and J by 5 bases, and 14 bases separated the two germline ends. There are 15 residues in the CDR3. Per germline, CDR1 SGDLS and CDR2 YYNGEE. DNA for the CDR3: TGTGCCAGCAGCGTAGCGGACCTTCGTAGGGAGACCCAGTACTTC. Its protein product is CASSVADLRRETQYF.

V usage is TRBV4-1 and J usage is TRBJ2-7; D is undetermined. V was clipped by 1 base and J by 6 bases, with 13 bases between them. Germline V gene data show CDR1 as MGHRA and CDR2 as YSYEKL. This CDR3 has 14 amino acids. The CDR3 DNA sequence: TGCGCCAGCAGCCAAGTCGACCAGCTGGGCGAGCAGTACTTC. This codes for CASSQVDQLGEQYF.

V usage is TRBV6-5 and J usage is TRBJ2-7, with D possibly matching TRBD2 (6 bases). This CDR3 spans 14 amino acids. Germline CDR1 reads MNHEY; CDR2 reads SVGAGI. Trimming shortened V by 4 bases and J by 3 bases, and 13 bases separated the two germline ends. The CDR3 here is CASSSHLGSYEQYF. The CDR3 DNA is TGTGCCAGCAGTTCCCACCTCGGGAGCTACGAGCAGTACTTC.

The chain is built from TRBV11-2 and TRBJ2-7, with 8 bases matching TRBD2. The junction had 3 bases not matched to a gene; V was cut back by 0 bases and J by 2 bases. The CDR3 is 15 amino acids. The germline CDR1 and CDR2 sequences are SGHAT and FQNNGV. CDR3 sequence reads: CASSLEAGVPYEQYF. CDR3 nucleotide sequence: TGTGCCAGCAGCTTAGAAGCGGGAGTCCCCTACGAGCAGTACTTC.